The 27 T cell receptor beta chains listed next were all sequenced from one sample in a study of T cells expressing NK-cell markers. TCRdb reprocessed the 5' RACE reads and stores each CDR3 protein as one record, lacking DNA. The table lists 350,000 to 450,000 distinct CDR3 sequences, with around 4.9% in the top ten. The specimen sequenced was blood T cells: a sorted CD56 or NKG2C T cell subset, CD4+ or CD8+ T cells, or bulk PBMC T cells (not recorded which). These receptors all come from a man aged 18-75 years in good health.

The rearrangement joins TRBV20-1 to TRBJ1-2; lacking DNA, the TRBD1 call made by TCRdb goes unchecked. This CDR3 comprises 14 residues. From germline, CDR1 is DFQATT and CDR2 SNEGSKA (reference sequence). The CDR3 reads CSASLSGAGYGYTF.

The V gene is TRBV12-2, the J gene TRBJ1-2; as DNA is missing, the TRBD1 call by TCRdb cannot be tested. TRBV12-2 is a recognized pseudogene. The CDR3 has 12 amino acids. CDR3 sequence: CASRLVAGVHTF.

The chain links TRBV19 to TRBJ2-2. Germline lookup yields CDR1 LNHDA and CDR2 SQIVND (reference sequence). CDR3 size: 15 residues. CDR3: CASKNGQWDTGELFF.

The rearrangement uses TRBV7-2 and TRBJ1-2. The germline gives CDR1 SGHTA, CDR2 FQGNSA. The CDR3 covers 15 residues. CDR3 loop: CANRGNRGSNYGYTF.

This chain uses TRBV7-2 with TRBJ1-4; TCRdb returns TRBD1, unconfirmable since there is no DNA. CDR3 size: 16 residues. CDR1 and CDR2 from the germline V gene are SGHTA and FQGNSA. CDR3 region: CASSSGTVGTNEKLFF.

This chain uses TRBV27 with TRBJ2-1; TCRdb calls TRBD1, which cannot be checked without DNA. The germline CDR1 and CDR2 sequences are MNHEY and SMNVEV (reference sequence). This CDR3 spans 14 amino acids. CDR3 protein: CASSFKQGAGEQFF.

CDR3: CASSSRGSGAKNIQYF. The chain employs TRBV7-8 and TRBJ2-4; TCRdb's D gene call, TRBD2, goes unchecked for lack of DNA. CDR1 SGHVS and CDR2 FQNEAQ come from the germline V gene. This CDR3 comprises 16 residues.

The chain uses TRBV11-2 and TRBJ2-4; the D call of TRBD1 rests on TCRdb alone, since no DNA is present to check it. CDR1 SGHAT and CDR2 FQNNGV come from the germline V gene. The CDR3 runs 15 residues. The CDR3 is CASSPGTGGKNIQYF.

CDR3 amino acids: CSVQDTGSARITEAFF. This chain connects TRBV29-1 to TRBJ1-1; TCRdb returns TRBD1, unconfirmable since there is no DNA. The CDR3 contains 16 residues. Germline CDR1 and CDR2: SQVTM and ANQGSEA.

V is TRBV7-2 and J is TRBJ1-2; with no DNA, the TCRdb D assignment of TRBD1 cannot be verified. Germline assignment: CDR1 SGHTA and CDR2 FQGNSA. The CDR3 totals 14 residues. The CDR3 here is CASSLGGLYEGYTF.

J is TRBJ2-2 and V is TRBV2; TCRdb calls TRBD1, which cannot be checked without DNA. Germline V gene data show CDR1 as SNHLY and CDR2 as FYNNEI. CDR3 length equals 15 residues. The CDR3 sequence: CASWGGQGNTGELFF.

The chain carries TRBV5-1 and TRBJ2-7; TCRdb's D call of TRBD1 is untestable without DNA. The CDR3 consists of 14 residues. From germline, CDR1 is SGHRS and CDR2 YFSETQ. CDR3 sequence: CASSPTPRGNEQYF. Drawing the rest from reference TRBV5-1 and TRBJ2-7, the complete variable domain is KAGVTQTPRYLIKTRGQQVTLSCSPISGHRSVSWYQQTPGQGLQFLFEYFSETQRNKGNFPGRFSGRQFSNSRSEMNVSTLELGDSALYLCASSPTPRGNEQYFGPGTRLTVT.

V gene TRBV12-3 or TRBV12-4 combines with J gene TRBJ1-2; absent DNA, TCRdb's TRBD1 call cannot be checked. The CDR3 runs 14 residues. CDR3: CASSDRGRYYGYTF.

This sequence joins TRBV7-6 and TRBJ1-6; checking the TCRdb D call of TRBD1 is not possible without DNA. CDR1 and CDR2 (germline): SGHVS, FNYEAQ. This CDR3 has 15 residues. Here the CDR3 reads CASSLNGQDGSPLHF.

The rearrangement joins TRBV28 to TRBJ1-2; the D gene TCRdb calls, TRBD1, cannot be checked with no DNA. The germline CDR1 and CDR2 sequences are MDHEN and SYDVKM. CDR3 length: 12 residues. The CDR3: CASSSDKRGDTF.

CDR3 sequence reads: CASTRLGTGSSDYGYTF. The chain has TRBV4-1 and TRBJ1-2; there is no DNA to check the TCRdb D call of TRBD1. The V gene's germline CDR1 is MGHRA and CDR2 YSYEKL. The CDR3 consists of 17 residues.

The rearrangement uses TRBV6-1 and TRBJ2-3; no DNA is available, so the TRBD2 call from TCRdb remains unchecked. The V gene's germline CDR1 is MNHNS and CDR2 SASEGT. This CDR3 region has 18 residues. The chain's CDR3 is CASSEARASGGLTDTQYF.

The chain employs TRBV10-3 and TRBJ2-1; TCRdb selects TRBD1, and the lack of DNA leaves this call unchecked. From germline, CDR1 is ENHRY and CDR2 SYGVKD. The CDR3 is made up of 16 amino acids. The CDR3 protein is CAISELTGQGFDEQFF.

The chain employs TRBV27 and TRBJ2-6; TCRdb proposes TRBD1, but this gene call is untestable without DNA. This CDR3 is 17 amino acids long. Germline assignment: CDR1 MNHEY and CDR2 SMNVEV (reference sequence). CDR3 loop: CASSNRGPLSGANVLTF.

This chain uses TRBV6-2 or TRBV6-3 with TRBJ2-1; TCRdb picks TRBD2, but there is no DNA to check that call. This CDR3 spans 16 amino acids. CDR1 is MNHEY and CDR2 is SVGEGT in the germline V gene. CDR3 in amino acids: CASSYRPSGGAYEQFF.

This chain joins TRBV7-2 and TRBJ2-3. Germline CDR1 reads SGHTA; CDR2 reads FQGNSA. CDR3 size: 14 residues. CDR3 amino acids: CASSPRFGTDTQYF.

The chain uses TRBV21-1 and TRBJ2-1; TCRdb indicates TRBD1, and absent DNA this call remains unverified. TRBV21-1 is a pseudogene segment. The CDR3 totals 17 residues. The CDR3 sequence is CASSLERVVSLGNEQFF.

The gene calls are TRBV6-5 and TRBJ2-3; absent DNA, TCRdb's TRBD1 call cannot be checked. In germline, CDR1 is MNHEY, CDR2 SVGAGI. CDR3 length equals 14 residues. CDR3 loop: CASNTHGGGDTQYF.

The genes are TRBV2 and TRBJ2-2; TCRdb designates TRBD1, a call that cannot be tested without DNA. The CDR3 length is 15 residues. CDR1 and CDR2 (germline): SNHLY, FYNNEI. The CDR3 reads CASKRQGVDTGELFF.

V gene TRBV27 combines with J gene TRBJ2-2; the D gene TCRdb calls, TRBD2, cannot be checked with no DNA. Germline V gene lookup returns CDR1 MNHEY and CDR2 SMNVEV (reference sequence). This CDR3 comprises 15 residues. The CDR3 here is CASSPLAANTGELFF.

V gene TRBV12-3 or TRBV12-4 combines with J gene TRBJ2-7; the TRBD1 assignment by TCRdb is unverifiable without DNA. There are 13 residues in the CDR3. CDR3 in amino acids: CASSLVRGSEQYF.

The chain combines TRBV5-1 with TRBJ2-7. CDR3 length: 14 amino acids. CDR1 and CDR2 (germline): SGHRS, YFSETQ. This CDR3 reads CASSSRTSDYEQYF. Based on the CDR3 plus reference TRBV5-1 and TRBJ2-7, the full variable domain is KAGVTQTPRYLIKTRGQQVTLSCSPISGHRSVSWYQQTPGQGLQFLFEYFSETQRNKGNFPGRFSGRQFSNSRSEMNVSTLELGDSALYLCASSSRTSDYEQYFGPGTRLTVT.